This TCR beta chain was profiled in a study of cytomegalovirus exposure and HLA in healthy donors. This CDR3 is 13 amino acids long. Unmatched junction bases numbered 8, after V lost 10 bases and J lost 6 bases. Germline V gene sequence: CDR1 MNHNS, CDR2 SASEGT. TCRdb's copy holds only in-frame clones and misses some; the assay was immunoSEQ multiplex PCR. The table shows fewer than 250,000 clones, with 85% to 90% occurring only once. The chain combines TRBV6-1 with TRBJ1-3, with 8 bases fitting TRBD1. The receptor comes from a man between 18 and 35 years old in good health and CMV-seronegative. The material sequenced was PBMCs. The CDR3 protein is CATGTGWENTIYF. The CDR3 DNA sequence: TGTGCCACCGGGACAGGTTGGGAAAACACCATATATTTT.